This T cell receptor (beta chain) was documented in a study of vaccination and CD4 T cells after COVID-19. This clonotype was seen more than once but under ten times. Its antigen is still unknown. Cultured CD4+ T-cell DNA underwent Oncomine TCR Beta short-read sequencing. TCRdb reprocessed the PCR reads via MiXCR and lists one record per CDR3 protein. Here the sample spans around 13,000 distinct CDR3 sequences, around 50% being singletons. Treatment specified: approximately nine-day PBMC culture with coronavirus spike peptide pools or control peptides (ViraFEST assay). The sample taken for sequencing was CD4+ T cells from blood, cultured in vitro. The TCR was taken from a human donor who had recovered from COVID-19.

Here the CDR3 reads CASSLEGVGYEQYF. The CDR3 region has the DNA TGTGCCAGCAGCTTAGAGGGGGTCGGGTACGAGCAGTACTTC. This rearrangement joins TRBV7-9 to TRBJ2-7; a possible D gene is TRBD1 (6 bases). Deletions cut 1 base from V and 4 bases from J, with 11 bases between. The CDR3 has 14 residues. Looked up from germline, CDR1 is SEHNR and CDR2 is FQNEAQ (reference sequence).